This TCR beta chain was sequenced during a study of shared clonotypes between healthy human individuals. The repertoire was sequenced with immunoSEQ multiplex PCR; TCRdb's copy has only in-frame clones and lacks some. Of approximately 2.5 million clones in the sample, approximately 94% were seen once. Germline assignment: CDR1 SGHRS and CDR2 YFSETQ. V shed 0 bases and J shed 4 bases, with 9 bases lying between them. This CDR3 region has 14 residues. The gene calls are TRBV5-1 and TRBJ2-3; D is unresolved. The sequence came from a man aged 18-30 years in good health. Some clones in this sample may be carry-over from other donors' samples. Sample: naive CD4+ T cells from PBMCs. Subset noted: CD45RA+ positively selected. The CDR3 nucleotides read TGCGCCAGCAGCTTGGACATAGGGTCAGATACGCAGTATTTT. Translating it yields CASSLDIGSDTQYF.